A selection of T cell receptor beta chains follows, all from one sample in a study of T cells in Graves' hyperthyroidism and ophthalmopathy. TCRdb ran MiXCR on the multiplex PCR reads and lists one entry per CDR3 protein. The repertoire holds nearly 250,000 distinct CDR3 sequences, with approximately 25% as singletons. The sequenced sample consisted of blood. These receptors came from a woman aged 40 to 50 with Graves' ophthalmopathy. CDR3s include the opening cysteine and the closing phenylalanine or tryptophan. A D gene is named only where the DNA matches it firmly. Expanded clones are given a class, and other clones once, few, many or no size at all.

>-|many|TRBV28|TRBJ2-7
CASSFLGTTYEQYF
TGTGCCAGCAGTTTTCTCGGGACAACCTACGAGCAGTACTTC
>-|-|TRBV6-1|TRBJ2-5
CASNERLPGTQYF
TGTGCCAGCAACGAGCGTTTACCTGGGACCCAGTACTTC
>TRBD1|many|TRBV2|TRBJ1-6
CASSPAGTDNSPLHF
TGTGCCAGCAGCCCAGCCGGGACAGATAATTCACCCCTCCACTTT
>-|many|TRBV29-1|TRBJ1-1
CSVDDVRTEAFF
TGCAGCGTTGACGATGTCCGGACTGAAGCTTTCTTT
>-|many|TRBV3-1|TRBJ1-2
CASTLSTVYGYTF
TGTGCCAGCACCCTTTCGACAGTCTATGGCTACACCTTC
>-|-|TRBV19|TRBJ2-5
CASSIGSAETQYF
TGTGCCAGTAGTATAGGCTCTGCAGAGACCCAGTACTTC
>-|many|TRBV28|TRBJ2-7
CASSLTRRAYEQYF
TGTGCCAGCAGCCTGACCCGGAGGGCTTACGAGCAGTACTTC
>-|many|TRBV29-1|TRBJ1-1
CSVEPRNTEAFF
TGCAGCGTTGAACCGCGGAACACTGAAGCTTTCTTT
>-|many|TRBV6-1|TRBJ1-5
CASSEGALFGPQHF
TGTGCCAGCAGTGAAGGGGCATTATTCGGGCCCCAGCATTTT
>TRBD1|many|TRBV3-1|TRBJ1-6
CASRPGQGNSPLHF
TGTGCCAGCAGACCAGGACAGGGAAATTCACCCCTCCACTTT
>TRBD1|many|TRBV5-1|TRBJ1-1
CASSLGQGATMNTEAFF
TGCGCCAGCAGCTTGGGGCAGGGGGCGACTATGAACACTGAAGCTTTCTTT
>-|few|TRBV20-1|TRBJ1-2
CSATPDNTGLGYGYTF
TGCAGTGCCACCCCTGATAACACCGGACTGGGCTATGGCTACACCTTC
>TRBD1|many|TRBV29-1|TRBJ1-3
CSVESGTGVTGNTIYF
TGCAGCGTTGAATCCGGGACAGGGGTGACTGGAAACACCATATATTTT
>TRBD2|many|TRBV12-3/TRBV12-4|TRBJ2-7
CASSWGGEQYF
TGTGCCAGCAGCTGGGGGGGCGAGCAGTACTTC